These 14 T cell receptor beta chains were sequenced from one sample in a study of T cell responses to AZD1222 COVID-19 vaccine. Measured with immunoSEQ multiplex PCR; TCRdb has only the in-frame clones, and not every one. The sample comprises approximately 98,000 clones, just over 85% of which are singletons, and 3% to 3.5% rests with the top ten. The sample was peripheral blood, taken on day 0 of AZD1222 vaccination. These receptor sequences come from an adult in good health.

A word on this clone: The same CDR3 is also encoded by other DNA sequences in this sample. Here the CDR3 DNA reads TGTGCCAGCAGCTTAGGGGGTAATGAAAAACTGTTTTTT. Protein product: CASSLGGNEKLFF. This chain links TRBV11-2 with TRBJ1-4, with unresolved D. Trimming shortened V by 1 base and J by 4 bases, and 4 bases separated the two germline ends. The CDR3 runs 13 residues. CDR1 SGHAT and CDR2 FQNNGV come from the germline V gene.

The chain has TRBV6-5 and TRBJ2-7; no clear D gene. The germline V and J ends were trimmed by 8 bases and 5 bases, with 10 bases remaining between them. The CDR3 runs 11 residues. The V gene's germline CDR1 is MNHEY and CDR2 SVGAGI. The CDR3 nucleotides read TGTGCCAGCCGGGCACAAGACGAGCAGTACTTC. Protein: CASRAQDEQYF.

V gene TRBV4-1 combines with J gene TRBJ1-5; no firm D call. Trimming took 0 bases from V and 8 from J, leaving 20 bases between them. The length of the CDR3 is 17 residues. Germline CDR1 and CDR2: MGHRA and YSYEKL. This CDR3 reads CASSQDNEASFVKPQHF. The CDR3 coding sequence is TGCGCCAGCAGCCAAGATAACGAGGCGTCGTTTGTAAAGCCCCAGCATTTT.

V usage is TRBV3-1 (or the pseudogene TRBV3-2) and J usage is TRBJ1-1; tentatively, D is TRBD1 (5 bases). With 3 bases removed from V and 4 bases from J, the gap between germline ends came to 12 bases. The CDR3 extends over 14 amino acids. Germline CDR1 and CDR2: LGHDT and YNNKEL (reference sequence). The CDR3 DNA is TGTGCCAGCAGCCATGGTGGGGGGGGCACTGAAGCTTTCTTT. Its translation is CASSHGGGGTEAFF.

The chain's CDR3 is CASSFQTSGGAGELFF. The CDR3 DNA reads TGTGCCAGCAGTTTTCAGACTAGCGGGGGGGCCGGGGAGCTGTTTTTT. The chain has TRBV27 and TRBJ2-2; 14 positions agree with TRBD2. The CDR3 extends over 16 amino acids. J gave up 6 bases and V 3 bases, and 3 bases lay outside the gene matches. The V gene's germline CDR1 is MNHEY and CDR2 SMNVEV (reference sequence).

V gene TRBV28 combines with J gene TRBJ2-7; D is perhaps TRBD1 (6 bases). CDR3 length equals 16 residues. In germline, CDR1 is MDHEN, CDR2 SYDVKM. Trimming left V 8 bases short and J 1 base short, with 21 bases between. For the CDR3, the DNA is TGTGCCAGCCGGAACTCCGGGACAAGGGTGTCCTACGAGCAGTACTTC. This gives the protein CASRNSGTRVSYEQYF.

V and J are TRBV2 and TRBJ1-1; 8 bases are shared with TRBD1. Germline V gene sequence: CDR1 SNHLY, CDR2 FYNNEI. CDR3 length: 16 residues. V was clipped by 6 bases and J by 1 base; unmatched bases: 10. The CDR3 DNA is TGTGCCAGCAGGACCGGGACAGGCCGGAGGAACACTGAAGCTTTCTTT. Translated: CASRTGTGRRNTEAFF. The whole variable domain, filled in from reference TRBV2 and TRBJ1-1, reads EPEVTQTPSHQVTQMGQEVILRCVPISNHLYFYWYRQILGQKVEFLVSFYNNEISEKSEIFDDQFSVERPDGSNFTLKIRSTKLEDSAMYFCASRTGTGRRNTEAFFGQGTRLTVV.

The genes are TRBV5-5 and TRBJ2-7, with D possibly called TRBD1 or TRBD2 (5 bases each). V was trimmed by 4 bases and J by 7 bases, leaving 21 bases between them. CDR1 is SGHKS and CDR2 is YYEKEE in the germline V gene (reference sequence). This CDR3 spans 15 amino acids. In nucleotides, the CDR3 is TGTGCCAGCAGCCCCTATAGCCGGGCCGAGGGGGAGCAGTACTTC. Amino acids: CASSPYSRAEGEQYF.

This clone occurred a few times. CDR3 nucleotides: TGTGCCAGCAGCTTAAATCCGGGTACTGAAGCTTTCTTT. Its translation is CASSLNPGTEAFF. The genes are TRBV7-3 and TRBJ1-1, with no clear D. The ends were cut back, 1 base at V and 5 bases at J, with 8 bases in the middle. The germline CDR1 and CDR2 sequences are SGHTA and FQGTGA. CDR3 length: 13 amino acids.

The rearrangement uses TRBV5-8 and TRBJ1-6; D is possibly TRBD1 (5 bases). Trimming shortened V by 0 bases and J by 7 bases, and 14 bases separated the two germline ends. The CDR3 has 16 residues. Germline CDR1 reads SGHTS; CDR2 reads YDEGEE. This CDR3 is CASSLEEGRRNSPLHF. The DNA for the CDR3 is TGTGCCAGCAGCTTGGAGGAGGGGAGGAGGAATTCACCCCTCCACTTT. Based on the CDR3 plus reference TRBV5-8 and TRBJ1-6, the full variable domain is EAGVTQSPTHLIKTRGQQATLRCSPISGHTSVYWYQQALGLGLQFLLWYDEGEERNRGNFPPRFSGRQFPNYSSELNVNALELEDSALYLCASSLEEGRRNSPLHFGNGTRLTVT.

The chain is built from TRBV24-1 and TRBJ2-2; TRBD2 might be the D (5 bases). Trimming took off 3 bases at V and 6 bases at J, with 13 bases between the two ends. Germline V gene sequence: CDR1 KGHDR, CDR2 SFDVKD. The CDR3 contains 15 residues. The CDR3 loop reads CATSDKGSDSGELFF. The CDR3 nucleotides are TGTGCCACCAGTGATAAGGGATCGGACTCCGGGGAGCTGTTTTTT.

The chain is built from TRBV9 and TRBJ2-5; no clear D gene. The CDR3 is made up of 14 amino acids. The germline CDR1 and CDR2 sequences are SGDLS and YYNGEE. The germline V and J ends were trimmed by 2 bases and 0 bases, with 8 bases remaining between them. In nucleotides, the CDR3 is TGTGCCAGCAGCGTGAGCCCAGACCAAGAGACCCAGTACTTC. Protein product: CASSVSPDQETQYF.

The V gene is TRBV19, the J gene TRBJ2-3; D might be TRBD2 (5 bases). Deletions cut 6 bases from V and 4 bases from J, with 11 bases between. CDR1 is LNHDA and CDR2 is SQIVND in the germline V gene (reference sequence). The CDR3 runs to 13 residues. The CDR3 nucleotides read TGTGCCAGTAGCGGACTTGATGCAGATACGCAGTATTTT. This encodes CASSGLDADTQYF.

The V and J genes are TRBV3-1 (or the pseudogene TRBV3-2) and TRBJ2-3; the match to TRBD2 covers 9 bases. The CDR3 loop spans 15 amino acids. The junction had 8 bases not matched to a gene; V was cut back by 8 bases and J by 2 bases. Per the germline V gene, CDR1 is LGHDT and CDR2 is YNNKEL (reference sequence). The CDR3 DNA reads TGTGCCAGCTCAGTAGCGGGGGCCATCACAGATACGCAGTATTTT. This gives the protein CASSVAGAITDTQYF.